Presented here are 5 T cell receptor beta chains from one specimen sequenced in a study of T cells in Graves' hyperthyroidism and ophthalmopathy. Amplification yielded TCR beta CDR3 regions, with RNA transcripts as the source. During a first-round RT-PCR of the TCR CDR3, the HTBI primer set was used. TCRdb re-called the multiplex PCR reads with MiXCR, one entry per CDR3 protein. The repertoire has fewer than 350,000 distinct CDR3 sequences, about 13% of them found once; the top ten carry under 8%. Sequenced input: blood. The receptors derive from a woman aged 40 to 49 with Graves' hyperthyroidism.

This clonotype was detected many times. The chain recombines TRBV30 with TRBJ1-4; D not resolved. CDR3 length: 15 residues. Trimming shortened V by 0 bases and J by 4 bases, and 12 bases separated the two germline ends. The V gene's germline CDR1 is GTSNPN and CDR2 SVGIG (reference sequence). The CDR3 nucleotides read TGTGCCTGGAGTGTACTCGGACGTGATAATGAAAAACTGTTTTTT. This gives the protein CAWSVLGRDNEKLFF.

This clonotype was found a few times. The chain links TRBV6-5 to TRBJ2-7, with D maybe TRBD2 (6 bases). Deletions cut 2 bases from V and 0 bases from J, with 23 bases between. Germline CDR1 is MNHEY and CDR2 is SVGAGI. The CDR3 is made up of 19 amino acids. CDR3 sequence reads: CASSYGIRVSSSVSYEQYF. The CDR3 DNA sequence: TGTGCCAGCAGTTACGGGATTAGGGTGTCGTCTAGCGTCTCCTACGAGCAGTACTTC.

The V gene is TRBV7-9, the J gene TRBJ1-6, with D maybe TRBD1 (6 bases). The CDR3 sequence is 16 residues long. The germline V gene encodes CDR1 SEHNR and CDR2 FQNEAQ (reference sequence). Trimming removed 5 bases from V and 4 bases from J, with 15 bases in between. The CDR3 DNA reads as TGTGCCAGCAGCGCCGGGGGGCGCTCTTATAATTCACCCCTCCACTTT. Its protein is CASSAGGRSYNSPLHF. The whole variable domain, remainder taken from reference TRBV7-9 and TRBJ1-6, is DTGVSQNPRHKITKRGQNVTFRCDPISEHNRLYWYRQTLGQGPEFLTYFQNEAQLEKSRLLSDRFSAERPKGSFSTLEIQRTEQGDSAMYLCASSAGGRSYNSPLHFGNGTRLTVT.

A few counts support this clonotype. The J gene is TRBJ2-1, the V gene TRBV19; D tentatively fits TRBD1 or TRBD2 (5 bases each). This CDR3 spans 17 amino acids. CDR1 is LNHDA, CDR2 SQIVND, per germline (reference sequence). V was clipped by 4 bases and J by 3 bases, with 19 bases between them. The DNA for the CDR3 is TGTGCCAGTAGTAAAATTCCCGGGACCCGTAGCTACAATGAGCAGTTCTTC. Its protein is CASSKIPGTRSYNEQFF.

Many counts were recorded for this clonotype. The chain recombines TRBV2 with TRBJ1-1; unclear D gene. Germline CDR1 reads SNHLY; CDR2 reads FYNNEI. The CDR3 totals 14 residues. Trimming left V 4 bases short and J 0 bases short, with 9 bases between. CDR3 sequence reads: CASSVTPLNTEAFF. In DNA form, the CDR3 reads TGTGCCAGCAGTGTTACACCTTTGAACACTGAAGCTTTCTTT.